This T cell receptor (beta chain) came from a study of T cells in Graves' hyperthyroidism and ophthalmopathy. Study-wide results and limits: Stable hyperthyroidism and ophthalmopathy were separated using 13 V-J signatures.

This clonotype was picked up a small number of times. The target antigen is unknown. Ophthalmopathy patients all had a Clinical Activity Score of at least 3, a NOSPECS grade of at least 4 and disease under 3 months old. Diagnoses were established using clinical symptoms, serum thyroxine and TRAb, thyroid ultrasound and orbital computed tomography. Trimming removed 0 bases at V and 2 bases at J, with 9 bases between. The CDR3 contains 15 residues. Germline lookup yields CDR1 SGHDT and CDR2 YYEEEE. Amplification of TCR beta CDR3 regions used RNA as the template. TCR CDR3 underwent first-round RT-PCR with the HTBI primer set. TCRdb itself ran the multiplex PCR reads through MiXCR, one entry per CDR3 protein. This table holds under 350,000 distinct CDR3 sequences, about a sixth found once.

This chain joins TRBV5-6 and TRBJ1-5; weak D call: TRBD1 (5 bases). The sequenced material came from blood. The sequence derives from a woman aged 60-75 years with Graves' ophthalmopathy. The CDR3 region is CASSLAGAGNQPQHF. CDR3 DNA sequence: TGTGCCAGCAGCTTGGCCGGGGCTGGCAATCAGCCCCAGCATTTT.